This T cell receptor (beta chain) derives from a study of CD8 T cells in ankylosing spondylitis. Overall study results and limits: Disease-linked clones were found to be CD8+ and relatively rare in peripheral blood. Matched synovial fluid from ankylosing spondylitis patients was reported to be enriched for disease-linked clones. Seemingly characteristic of ankylosing spondylitis blood was a TCR beta motif consisting of 7 or 8 highly homologous variants.

With molecular barcodes, quantitative 5'-RACE was used to make the TCR beta libraries. TCRdb independently ran MiXCR on the 5' RACE reads; one entry per CDR3 protein. The table has about 360,000 distinct CDR3 sequences, more than 20% seen once. The CDR3 has 14 residues. Germline V gives CDR1 DFQATT, CDR2 SNEGSKA (reference sequence). The V end was cut by 6 bases, the J end by 5 bases, with 20 bases between. There are a few counts of this clonotype. Its specificity is not known. Sequencing input: blood, either unsorted or a sorted T cell fraction (not recorded which). The TCR comes from a male donor with ankylosing spondylitis or in good health (not recorded which). The gene calls are TRBV20-1 and TRBJ2-7; no clear D gene. The CDR3: CSALIPVATDEQYF. CDR3 DNA sequence: TGCAGTGCCCTAATCCCCGTTGCCACAGACGAGCAGTACTTC.